The entry below gives a single TCR beta chain sequence along with its context. This sample was included in a study of T cells expressing NK-cell markers. TCRdb reprocessed the 5' RACE reads, keeping one entry per CDR3 protein, no DNA. Its clone listing holds 150,000 to 200,000 distinct CDR3 sequences. The length of the CDR3 is 13 residues. Germline-derived CDR1 and CDR2 are SNHLY and FYNNEI. This clonotype was obtained from a man aged 18 to 69 in good health. The chain uses TRBV2 and TRBJ2-3; no DNA is available, so the TRBD2 call from TCRdb remains unchecked. Sequencing was performed on blood T cells: a sorted CD56 or NKG2C T cell subset, CD4+ or CD8+ T cells, or bulk PBMC T cells (not recorded which). The CDR3 here is CASDSTSPFAQYF.